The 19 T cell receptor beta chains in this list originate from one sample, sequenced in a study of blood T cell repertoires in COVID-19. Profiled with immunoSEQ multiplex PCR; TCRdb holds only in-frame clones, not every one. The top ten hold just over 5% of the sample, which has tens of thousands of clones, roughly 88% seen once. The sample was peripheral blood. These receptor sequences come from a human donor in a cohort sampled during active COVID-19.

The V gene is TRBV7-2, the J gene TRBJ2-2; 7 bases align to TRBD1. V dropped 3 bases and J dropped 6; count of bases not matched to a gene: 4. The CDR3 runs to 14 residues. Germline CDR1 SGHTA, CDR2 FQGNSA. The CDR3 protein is CASSFQGGPGELFF. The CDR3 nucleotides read TGTGCCAGCAGCTTTCAAGGGGGCCCCGGGGAGCTGTTTTTT.

The CDR3 spells CASSSQGIVNTEAFF. In DNA form, the CDR3 reads TGCGCCAGCAGCTCACAGGGTATCGTGAACACTGAAGCTTTCTTT. The gene calls are TRBV5-1 and TRBJ1-1; tentatively, D is TRBD1 (6 bases). V dropped 3 bases and J dropped 0 bases, with 12 bases sitting between them. Germline loops: CDR1 SGHRS, CDR2 YFSETQ. This CDR3 has 15 amino acids.

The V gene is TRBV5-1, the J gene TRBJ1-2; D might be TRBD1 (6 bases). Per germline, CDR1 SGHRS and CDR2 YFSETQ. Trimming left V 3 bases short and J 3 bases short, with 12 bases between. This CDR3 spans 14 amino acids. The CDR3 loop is CASSYLQGDYGYTF. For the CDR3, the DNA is TGCGCCAGCAGCTACCTACAGGGAGACTATGGCTACACCTTC.

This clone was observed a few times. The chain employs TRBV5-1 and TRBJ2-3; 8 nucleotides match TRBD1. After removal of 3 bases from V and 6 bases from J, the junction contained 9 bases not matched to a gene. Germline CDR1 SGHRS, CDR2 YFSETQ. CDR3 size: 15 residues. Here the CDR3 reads CASSSQGQGGDTQYF. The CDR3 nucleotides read TGCGCCAGCAGCTCACAAGGACAGGGTGGTGATACGCAGTATTTT.

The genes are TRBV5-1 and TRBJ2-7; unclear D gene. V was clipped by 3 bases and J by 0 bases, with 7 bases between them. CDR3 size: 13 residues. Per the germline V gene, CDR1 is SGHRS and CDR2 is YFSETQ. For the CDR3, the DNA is TGCGCCAGCAGCTCAGACAACTCCTACGAGCAGTACTTC. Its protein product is CASSSDNSYEQYF.

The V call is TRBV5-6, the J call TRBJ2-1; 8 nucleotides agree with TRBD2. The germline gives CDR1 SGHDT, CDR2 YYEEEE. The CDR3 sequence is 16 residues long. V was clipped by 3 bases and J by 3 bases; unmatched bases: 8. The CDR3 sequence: CASSWGFSGDYNEQFF. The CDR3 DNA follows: TGTGCCAGCAGCTGGGGTTTTAGCGGGGACTACAATGAGCAGTTCTTC.

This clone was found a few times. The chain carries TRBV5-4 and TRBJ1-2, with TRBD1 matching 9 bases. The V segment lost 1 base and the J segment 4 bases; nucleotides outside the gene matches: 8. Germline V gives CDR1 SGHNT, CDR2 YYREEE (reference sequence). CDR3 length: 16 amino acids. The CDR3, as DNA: TGTGCCAGCAGCTTGCCGGGACAGGGTCAGGGCTATGGCTACACCTTC. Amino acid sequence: CASSLPGQGQGYGYTF. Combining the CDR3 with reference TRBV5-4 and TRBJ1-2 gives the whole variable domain ETGVTQSPTHLIKTRGQQVTLRCSSQSGHNTVSWYQQALGQGPQFIFQYYREEENGRGNFPPRFSGLQFPNYSSELNVNALELDDSALYLCASSLPGQGQGYGYTFGSGTRLTVV.

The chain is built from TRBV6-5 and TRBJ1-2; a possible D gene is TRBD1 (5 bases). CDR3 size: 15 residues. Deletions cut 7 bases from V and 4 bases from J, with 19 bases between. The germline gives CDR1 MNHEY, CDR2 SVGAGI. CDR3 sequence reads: CASTTQPAGVYGYTF. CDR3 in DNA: TGTGCCAGCACCACCCAGCCAGCGGGGGTCTATGGCTACACCTTC.

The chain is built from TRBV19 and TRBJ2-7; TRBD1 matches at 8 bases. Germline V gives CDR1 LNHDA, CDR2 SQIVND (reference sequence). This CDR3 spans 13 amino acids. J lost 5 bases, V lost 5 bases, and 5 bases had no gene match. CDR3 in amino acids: CASSPDRGDEQYF. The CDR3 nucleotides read TGTGCCAGTAGTCCCGACAGGGGCGACGAGCAGTACTTC.

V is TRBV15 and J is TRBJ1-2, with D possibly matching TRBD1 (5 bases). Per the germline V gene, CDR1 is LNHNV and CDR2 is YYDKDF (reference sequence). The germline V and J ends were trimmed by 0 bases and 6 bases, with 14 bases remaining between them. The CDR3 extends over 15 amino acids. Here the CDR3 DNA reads TGTGCCACCAGCAGAGACAGACAGAACAACAATGGCTACACCTTC. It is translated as CATSRDRQNNNGYTF.

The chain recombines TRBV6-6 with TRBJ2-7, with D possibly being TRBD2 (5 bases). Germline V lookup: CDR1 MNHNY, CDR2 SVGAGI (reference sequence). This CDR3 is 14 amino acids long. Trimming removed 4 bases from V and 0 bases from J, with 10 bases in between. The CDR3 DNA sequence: TGTGCCAGCAGTTCCGGGATTAGCTCCTACGAGCAGTACTTC. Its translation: CASSSGISSYEQYF.

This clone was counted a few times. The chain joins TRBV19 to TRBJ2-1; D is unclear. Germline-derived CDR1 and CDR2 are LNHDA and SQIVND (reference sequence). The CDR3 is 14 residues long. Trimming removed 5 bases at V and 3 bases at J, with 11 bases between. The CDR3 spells CASSLTGLYNEQFF. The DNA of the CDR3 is TGTGCCAGTAGTCTTACCGGTCTCTACAATGAGCAGTTCTTC. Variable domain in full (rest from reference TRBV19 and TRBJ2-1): DGGITQSPKYLFRKEGQNVTLSCEQNLNHDAMYWYRQDPGQGLRLIYYSQIVNDFQKGDIAEGYSVSREKKESFPLTVTSAQKNPTAFYLCASSLTGLYNEQFFGPGTRLTVL.

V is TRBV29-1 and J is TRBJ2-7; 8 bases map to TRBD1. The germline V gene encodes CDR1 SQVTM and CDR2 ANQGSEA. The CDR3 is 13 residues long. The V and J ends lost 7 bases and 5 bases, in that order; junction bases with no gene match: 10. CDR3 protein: CSGLAGGLDEQYF. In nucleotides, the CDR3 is TGCAGCGGTCTGGCAGGGGGCCTGGACGAGCAGTACTTC.

This CDR3 is CASSTRDRNTEAFF. The CDR3 DNA sequence: TGCGCCAGCAGCACCCGGGACAGGAACACTGAAGCTTTCTTT. The chain carries TRBV4-3 and TRBJ1-1; 7 bases agree with TRBD1. Germline trimming cut 5 bases from V and 1 base from J; bases unmatched to any gene: 4. CDR1 LGHNA and CDR2 YSLEER come from the germline V gene. The CDR3 is 14 amino acids.

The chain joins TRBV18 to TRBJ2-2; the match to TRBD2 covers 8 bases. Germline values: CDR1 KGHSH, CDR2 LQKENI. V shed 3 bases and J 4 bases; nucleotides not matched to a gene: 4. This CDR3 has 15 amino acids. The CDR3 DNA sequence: TGTGCCAGCTCACCGCGACGGGAGGGCACCGGGGAGCTGTTTTTT. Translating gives CASSPRREGTGELFF.

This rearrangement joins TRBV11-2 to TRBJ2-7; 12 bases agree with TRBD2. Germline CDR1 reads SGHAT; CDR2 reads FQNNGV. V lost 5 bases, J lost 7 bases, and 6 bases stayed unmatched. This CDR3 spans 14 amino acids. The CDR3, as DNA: TGTGCCAGCAGCCTAGCGGGGGGGCGTAGGGAGCAGTACTTC. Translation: CASSLAGGRREQYF.

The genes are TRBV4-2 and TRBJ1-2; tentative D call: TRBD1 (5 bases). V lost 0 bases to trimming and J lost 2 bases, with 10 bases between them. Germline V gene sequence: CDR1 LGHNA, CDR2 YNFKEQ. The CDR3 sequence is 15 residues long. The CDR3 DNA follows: TGTGCCAGCAGCCAAGATCGGGGGGGGAACTATGGCTACACCTTC. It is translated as CASSQDRGGNYGYTF.

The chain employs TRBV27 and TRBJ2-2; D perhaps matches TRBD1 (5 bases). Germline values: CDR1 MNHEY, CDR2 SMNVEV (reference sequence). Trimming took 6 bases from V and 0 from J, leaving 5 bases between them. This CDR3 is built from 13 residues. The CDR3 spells CASRDTNTGELFF. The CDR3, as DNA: TGTGCCAGCAGGGACACGAACACCGGGGAGCTGTTTTTT.

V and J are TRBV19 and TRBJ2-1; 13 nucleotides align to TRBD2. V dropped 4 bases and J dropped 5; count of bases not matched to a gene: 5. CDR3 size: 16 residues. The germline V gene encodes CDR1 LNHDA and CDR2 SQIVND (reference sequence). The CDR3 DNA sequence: TGTGCCAGTAGTACCTTTACTAGCGGGGGGGACAATGAGCAGTTCTTC. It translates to CASSTFTSGGDNEQFF. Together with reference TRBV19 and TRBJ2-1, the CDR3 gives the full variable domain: DGGITQSPKYLFRKEGQNVTLSCEQNLNHDAMYWYRQDPGQGLRLIYYSQIVNDFQKGDIAEGYSVSREKKESFPLTVTSAQKNPTAFYLCASSTFTSGGDNEQFFGPGTRLTVL.